The rows below give T cell receptor beta chains drawn from one sample of a study of technical replicates of blood from four donors. The method was immunoSEQ multiplex PCR; TCRdb's version includes in-frame clones alone and lacks a portion of them. Of around 83,000 clones listed, around 94% are singletons. Sequenced: T cells isolated from PBMCs. Receptors were obtained from a human donor in good health. Each CDR3 is given with its conserved first and last residue. The order of the fields is CDR3 protein, CDR3 DNA, clone size, V gene, D gene, J gene. The D gene is left open where the match is weak. Clone size is given for some rows only: seen once, a few or many times, or a class if the clone is expanded.

CASGTSGRLSGELFF TGTGCCAGCGGGACTAGCGGGAGGCTTTCTGGGGAGCTGTTTTTT . TRBV2 TRBD2 TRBJ2-2
CASSPIISTEAFF TGTGCCAGCAGCCCTATTATTAGCACTGAAGCTTTCTTT . TRBV7-2 . TRBJ1-1
CAISAVGRQNEQFF TGTGCCATCAGTGCTGTCGGGAGGCAAAATGAGCAGTTCTTC once TRBV10-3 TRBD2 TRBJ2-1
CASSVGTGGYGNTEAFF TGTGCCAGCAGCGTAGGGACAGGGGGCTATGGGAACACTGAAGCTTTCTTT . TRBV9 TRBD1 TRBJ1-1
CASSQGLGSYEQYF TGTGCCAGCAGCCAAGGACTCGGCAGCTACGAGCAGTACTTC once TRBV14 . TRBJ2-7
CASSPVRGLYEKLFF TGCGCCAGCAGCCCCGTTAGGGGTCTGTATGAAAAACTGTTTTTT . TRBV4-1 . TRBJ1-4
CASSYPAGGPGDTQYF TGTGCCAGCAGTTACCCAGCGGGAGGGCCGGGAGATACGCAGTATTTT . TRBV6-5 TRBD2 TRBJ2-3
CSVGTAYEQYF TGCAGCGTAGGGACAGCTTACGAGCAGTACTTC . TRBV29-1 TRBD1 TRBJ2-7
CASSPRLGHEQYF TGTGCCAGCAGCCCCCGACTAGGCCACGAGCAGTACTTC . TRBV7-3 . TRBJ2-7
CASSRTVQETQYF TGCGCCAGCAGCCGGACAGTTCAAGAGACCCAGTACTTC . TRBV5-1 . TRBJ2-5